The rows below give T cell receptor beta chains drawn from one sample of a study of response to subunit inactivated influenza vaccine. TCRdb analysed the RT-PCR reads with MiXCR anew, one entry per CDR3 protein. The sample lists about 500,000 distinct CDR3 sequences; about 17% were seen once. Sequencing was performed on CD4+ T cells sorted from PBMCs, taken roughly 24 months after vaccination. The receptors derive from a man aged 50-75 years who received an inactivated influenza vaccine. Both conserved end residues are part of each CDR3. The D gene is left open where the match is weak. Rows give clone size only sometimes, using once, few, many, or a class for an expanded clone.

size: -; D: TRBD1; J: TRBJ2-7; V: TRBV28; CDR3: CASSSAGTGGGEQYF; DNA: TGTGCCAGCAGTTCTGCCGGGACAGGGGGCGGCGAGCAGTACTTC
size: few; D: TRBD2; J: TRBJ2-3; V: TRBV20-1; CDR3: CSARDERKGAGGPRDTQYF; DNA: TGCAGTGCTAGAGATGAACGGAAAGGGGCGGGGGGCCCCAGAGATACGCAGTATTTT
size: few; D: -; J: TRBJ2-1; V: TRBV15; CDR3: CATSRDSGGSGYNEQFF; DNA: TGTGCCACCAGCAGAGATTCGGGGGGCTCGGGCTACAATGAGCAGTTCTTC
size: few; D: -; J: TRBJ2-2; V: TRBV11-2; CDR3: CASGRRAKYTGELFF; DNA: TGTGCCAGTGGGAGGAGGGCGAAGTACACCGGGGAGCTGTTTTTT
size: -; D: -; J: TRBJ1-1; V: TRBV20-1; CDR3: CSAEWGNMNTEAFF; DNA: TGCAGTGCTGAATGGGGGAATATGAACACTGAAGCTTTCTTT
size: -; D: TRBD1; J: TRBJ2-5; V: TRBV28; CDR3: CASSRTTGGAQTQYF; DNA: TGTGCCAGCAGTCGTACGACAGGGGGCGCACAGACCCAGTACTTC
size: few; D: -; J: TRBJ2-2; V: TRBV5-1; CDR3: CASKVMDGELFF; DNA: TGCGCCAGCAAAGTTATGGACGGGGAGCTGTTTTTT
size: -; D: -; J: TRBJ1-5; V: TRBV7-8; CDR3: CASSLGTDSNQPQHF; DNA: TGTGCCAGCAGCTTAGGGACAGATAGCAATCAGCCCCAGCATTTT
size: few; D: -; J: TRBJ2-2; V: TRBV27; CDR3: CASSFHGRELFF; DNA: TGTGCCAGCAGTTTCCATGGAAGGGAGCTGTTTTTT
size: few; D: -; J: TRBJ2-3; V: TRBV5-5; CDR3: CASSPDADTQYF; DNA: TGTGCCAGCAGCCCCGATGCAGATACGCAGTATTTT